This paragraph covers one T cell receptor beta chain sequence. Its antigen is not known. The data were obtained in a study of vaccination effects on CD4 cells after COVID-19. Study overall: Researchers reported culturing 2 million to 2.5 million PBMC in each well, adding 10 IU/ml IL-2 and 10 ug/ml peptides.

Only in-frame clones appear in the TCRdb table, and some are missing; sequencing was by immunoSEQ multiplex PCR. Of 66,000 or so clones listed, under 80% are singletons. The CDR3 contains 15 residues. Germline CDR1 and CDR2: MNHNS and SASEGT. The ends were cut back, 1 base at V and 5 bases at J, with 11 bases in the middle. Subsequent to 10 days of culture, CD4+ T cells were isolated. The vaccine given was either BNT162b2 or mRNA-1273, in two doses. Nucleocapsid antibodies were negative in the vaccine recipients, who had never had SARS-CoV-2 infection. Fresh IL-2-containing medium replaced half the medium on days 3 and 7.

This TCR was recovered from a human donor who received a COVID-19 vaccine. The chain couples TRBV6-1 to TRBJ1-4; D unresolved. The material was CD4+ T cells from PBMCs cultured without peptide, obtained after COVID-19 vaccination. CDR3: CASSEGANSNEKLFF. In DNA, the CDR3 is TGTGCCAGCAGTGAAGGCGCGAATTCCAATGAAAAACTGTTTTTT.